This T cell receptor beta chain was profiled in a study of shared clonotypes between healthy human individuals (dated by TCRdb to the early 2020s). Notes on the research overall: The cohort included three men and a couple of women between 18 and 49 years of age. For each donor, CD4 naive and CD4 memory were each run on three plates, CD8 naive on two plates, and CD8 memory on one plate. To estimate repertoire size and how much clonotypes are shared between individuals, the study performed deep sequencing of blood TCR repertoires from roughly five healthy adults. Libraries were prepared and TCR repertoires were sequenced by different laboratories using diverse techniques, in order to increase sequencing depth and limit assay-specific biases. Per donor, leukapheresis produced somewhere between about 0.8 and 9 billion PBMCs.

Healthy HIV-negative adults with no recently reported acute infections or vaccinations were included as donors. Every donor was a Caucasian adult living in Nashville, Tennessee, USA. CD4+ T cells were enriched by magnetic negative selection, after which naive cells were positively selected on CD45RA and the negative fraction was taken as the memory subset. After blood collection by leukapheresis, PBMCs were isolated using Ficoll-Histopaque density gradient centrifugation and then cryopreserved in the vapor phase of liquid nitrogen. Analytical flow cytometry was used to check the purity and quantity of every magnetically sorted T cell population. Each sorted fraction had its genomic DNA isolated and then quantified by UV absorbance on a Nanodrop 2000c. With respect to this clone: It lacks a known antigen. Base qualities were left out, and no much larger clone turns up one base away.

Points the paper makes about the study in general: Because the study included a small number of donors, the genetic and exposure-history diversity represented was limited. Sampling was restricted to blood, and TCR repertoires in tissue are likely to differ from TCR repertoires in blood. Based on pairwise subsampling, the degree of clonotype sharing among donors was expected to be affected by sequencing depth. Sharing across a few donors was observed for about 5% of naive CD4, 3% to 4% of naive CD8, roughly 2.3% of memory CD4, and around 0.42% of memory CD8 clonotypes. Naive subsets generally had larger estimated clonotype richness than memory subsets did. Higher generation probabilities were observed for clonotypes shared by all four sorted-subset donors than for non-shared clonotypes. Even with the large sequencing depth, rarefaction of the sorted-subset datasets indicated that sequencing was incomplete.

Using the deep immunoSEQ assay, TCR CDR3 regions were amplified from genomic DNA by multiplex PCR. Extracted genomic DNA from each cell subset was distributed evenly across all wells of several immunoSEQ 96-well plates, and each plate was treated as a replicate. Each replicate PCR for sorted subsets received around 0.2 ug genomic DNA, equal to around 32,000 T cell genomes. The purified libraries were quantified using a Qubit 3.0 fluorometer, sized with a Bioanalyzer 2100, and then quantified again using the KAPA Library Quantification kit. Every immunoSEQ 96-well plate was sequenced on a dedicated single-read 150-cycle Illumina NextSeq 550 flow cell. The paper's data handling went like this. Because the immunoSEQ output held only junctional sequences and lacked quality scores, the filtering could not match the filtering applied to full-length reads. To assign V/J genes and CDR3, sequences were annotated against IMGT germline references using PyIR, a Python wrapper for IgBLAST v1.9. Reads were filtered out if the reads had weak V/J assignments (E-value above 1e-6), no CDR3, stop codons, out-of-frame junctions, or ambiguous translated residues. V3J clonotypes were defined as sequences sharing an identical inferred V gene, J gene, and CDR3 amino acid sequence. Percentage overlap between repertoires was calculated by dividing the number of shared unique clonotypes by the size of the smaller repertoire. Three approaches were used to assess repertoire richness: RTK rarefaction, the Chao1 estimator, and Recon v2.1 estimates of unobserved clonotypes. Generation probabilities were computed with OLGA for all TCRbeta clonotypes obtained by the gDNA method from four donors. Entries here come from immuneACCESS through TCRdb and include only in-frame sequences with V and J called. Some clones fail to appear in such tables; in the studies checked, an unresolved V gene covers under half of the shortfall, and the cause of the remainder is unknown. V and J calls and clone size follow that table, whereas D and trimming were derived from the DNA. This sample lists around 2.3 million clones; almost 96% were detected once. 0.1% to 0.15% of the sample rests with the top ten.

The TCR comes from a man aged 18 to 29 in good health. The sequencing sample was made of naive CD4+ T cells sorted from blood. What this sample's cell subset or site label stands for: CD45RA+ positively selected.

The DNA is TGTGCCAGCAGTTTAAAGGGACAGGGGGTCTACGAGCAGTACTTC. Translated, this gives CASSLKGQGVYEQYF. The chain uses TRBV27 and TRBJ2-7, and 11 junctional nucleotides match TRBD1. CDR1 and CDR2, looked up from the germline V gene (reference sequence), are MNHEY and SMNVEV. The germline V end is reduced by 2 bases and the J end by 3 bases; junction bases left unmatched: 3. The cysteine opens and the phenylalanine closes a CDR3 of 15 amino acids. Kept here is only the CDR3 DNA, which spans 45 bases and is read in frame from base 1.